This entry lists 27 T cell receptor beta chains sequenced from one sample in a study of blood T cells in healthy people across ages. Then a second PCR, running roughly 6 to 11 cycles, was carried out with a sample-barcoded 5' primer and a J-beta primer mix. Each CDR3 protein is one row after TCRdb ran MiXCR on the 5' RACE reads. Among about 1,500,000 distinct CDR3 sequences listed, about 30% were seen once. Specimen: blood. These receptors originate from a woman aged 25 to 39 in good health.

The V gene is TRBV6-6, the J gene TRBJ1-2; 7 bases are a match to TRBD1. The CDR3 has 16 amino acids. Germline CDR1 MNHNY, CDR2 SVGAGI (reference sequence). The V and J ends lost 5 bases and 2 bases, in that order; junction bases with no gene match: 11. The CDR3 reads CASSRPGDRYNYGYTF. CDR3 sequence (DNA): TGTGCCAGCAGTCGGCCGGGGGACAGATACAACTATGGCTACACCTTC.

With respect to this clonotype: One end of the junction does not line up with germline, which may come from a read error. The chain employs TRBV5-1 and TRBJ1-5; D might be TRBD1 (5 bases). CDR1 and CDR2 from the germline V gene are SGHRS and YFSETQ. This CDR3 has 14 residues. The CDR3 sequence: CASSLGQNNQPQQF. In DNA, the CDR3 is TGCGCCAGCAGCTTGGGACAGAACAATCAGCCCCAGCAGTTT.

This rearrangement joins TRBV11-2 to TRBJ2-5; D is possibly TRBD2 (6 bases). The CDR3 covers 14 residues. CDR1 and CDR2 from the germline V gene are SGHAT and FQNNGV. V shed 4 bases and J shed 11 bases, with 20 bases lying between them. DNA of the CDR3: TGTGCCAGCAGCTGGGAGGAACCCTACAATGAGCAGTACTTC. Translating it yields CASSWEEPYNEQYF.

A remark on this clonotype: Being one base from a much bigger clone, this may be a read error. The chain employs TRBV7-2 and TRBJ2-4; D gene unclear. The DNA matches TRBJ2-7 better at its end, which makes the J call doubtful. Germline V CDR1 and CDR2: SGHTA, FQGNSA. The CDR3 is made up of 12 amino acids. CDR3 amino acids: CASSLGYHEQYF. The CDR3 DNA is TGTGCCAGCAGCTTAGGGTACCACGAGCAGTACTTC.

This chain connects TRBV12-3 or TRBV12-4 to TRBJ2-4; D is uncertain. V was pared by 2 bases and J by 15 bases, with 14 bases between. The CDR3 spans 12 residues. This chain's CDR3 is CASSLLGSVRYF. CDR3 bases: TGTGCCAGCAGTTTACTGGGCTCCGTGCGGTACTTC.

The gene calls are TRBV3-1 and TRBJ2-4; TRBD2 aligns across 9 bases. Per germline, CDR1 LGHDT and CDR2 YNNKEL (reference sequence). V lost 4 bases, J lost 14 bases, and 9 bases stayed unmatched. The CDR3 sequence is 13 residues long. CDR3 residues: CASSRASGALEYF. The CDR3 nucleotides read TGTGCCAGCAGCCGGGCTAGCGGGGCCCTCGAGTACTTC.

This clonotype was recorded only once. The chain employs TRBV7-2 and TRBJ1-1, with D possibly matching TRBD1 (6 bases). Trimming took off 3 bases at V and 7 bases at J, with 15 bases between the two ends. The CDR3 is 14 amino acids. Germline CDR1 and CDR2: SGHTA and FQGNSA. The CDR3 nucleotides are TGTGCCAGCAGCTTCCAAGGGGGGGTGGATGAAGCTTTCTTT. It yields the protein CASSFQGGVDEAFF.

This clonotype was seen at least ten times. J is TRBJ2-6 and V is TRBV15, with D tentatively TRBD2 (6 bases). CDR1 LNHNV and CDR2 YYDKDF come from the germline V gene (reference sequence). The CDR3 spans 16 residues. Deletions cut 0 bases from V and 0 bases from J, with 6 bases between. The CDR3 loop reads CATSRERGSGANVLTF. In DNA, the CDR3 is TGTGCCACCAGCAGAGAGCGGGGCTCTGGGGCCAACGTCCTGACTTTC.

For this clonotype: Possible read error: a much larger clone is one base away. The chain has TRBV29-1 and TRBJ2-1; D is unclear. Trimming took 6 bases from V and 0 from J, leaving 18 bases between them. CDR3 length equals 16 residues. CDR1 SQVTM and CDR2 ANQGSEA come from the germline V gene. The DNA for the CDR3 is TGCAGCGTCGTGGGTTCACGACACCTCTCCTACAATGAGCAGTTCTTC. It specifies CSVVGSRHLSYNEQFF.

The V and J genes are TRBV19 and TRBJ2-1; 10 nucleotides line up with TRBD2. Germline CDR1 is LNHDA and CDR2 is SQIVND (reference sequence). J was trimmed by 2 bases and V by 4 bases; bases with no gene match: 8. The CDR3 consists of 17 residues. DNA of the CDR3: TGTGCCAGTAGTACCGGACTAGCGGAGATACCCTACAATGAGCAGTTCTTC. Amino acids: CASSTGLAEIPYNEQFF.

This clonotype has just a few counts. J is TRBJ2-1 and V is TRBV9; D is unclear. Germline V lookup: CDR1 SGDLS, CDR2 YYNGEE. The CDR3 totals 13 residues. Trimming removed 0 bases from V and 4 bases from J, with 5 bases in between. CDR3 DNA: TGTGCCAGCAGCGTAGAACCTTACAATGAGCAGTTCTTC. Translating it yields CASSVEPYNEQFF.

The chain carries TRBV11-3 and TRBJ2-7; 8 bases line up with TRBD1. The DNA end is more similar to TRBJ2-4, so the J call may be wrong. The CDR3 is made up of 16 amino acids. The germline V gene has CDR1 SGHNT and CDR2 YENEEA. CDR3 DNA: TGTGCCAGCAGCAGCGACCGGACAGGGACTAAAAACATTCAGTACTTC. This translates into CASSSDRTGTKNIQYF.

This clonotype was seen repeatedly, ten times or more. CDR3 bases: TGTGCCAGCAGCTCCAGCCCTGGCTACACCTTC. Encoded protein: CASSSSPGYTF. This rearrangement joins TRBV7-9 to TRBJ1-2, with unresolved D. The CDR3 is 11 residues long. Trimming took off 4 bases at V and 7 bases at J, with 7 bases between the two ends. CDR1 is SEHNR, CDR2 FQNEAQ, per germline (reference sequence).

The gene calls are TRBV7-8 and TRBJ1-4; 7 bases line up with TRBD1. The germline V gene has CDR1 SGHVS and CDR2 FQNEAQ. J lost 3 bases, V lost 5 bases, and 9 bases had no gene match. The CDR3 is 16 amino acids. The CDR3, as DNA: TGTGCCAGCAGCAGAGACAGGGTTGGCCCTAATGAAAAACTGTTTTTT. Protein: CASSRDRVGPNEKLFF.

V and J are TRBV29-1 and TRBJ2-3, with D perhaps matching TRBD1 (6 bases). Looked up from germline, CDR1 is SQVTM and CDR2 is ANQGSEA. The V end was cut by 3 bases, the J end by 6 bases, with 13 bases between. The CDR3 length is 13 residues. CDR3 sequence: CSVEWMGADTQYF. DNA of the CDR3: TGCAGCGTTGAGTGGATGGGGGCCGATACGCAGTATTTT.

This clonotype was seen a few times. This sequence joins TRBV5-1 and TRBJ1-2; D is undetermined. This CDR3 region has 16 residues. V lost 4 bases to trimming and J lost 5 bases, with 21 bases between them. The germline CDR1 and CDR2 sequences are SGHRS and YFSETQ. The CDR3 coding sequence is TGCGCCAGCAGCCGGGCCAGACTTGAATTTTCTTATGGCTACACCTTC. The encoded protein is CASSRARLEFSYGYTF.

This clonotype has just a few counts. The V gene is TRBV7-8, the J gene TRBJ2-7; the match to TRBD2 covers 13 bases. The CDR3 is 15 residues long. With V trimmed by 4 bases and J by 6 bases, 6 bases remained unmatched. The V gene's germline CDR1 is SGHVS and CDR2 FQNEAQ. CDR3 sequence (DNA): TGTGCCAGCAGCTGGACTAGCGGGAGTCTCTCCGAGCAGTACTTC. Encoded protein: CASSWTSGSLSEQYF.

This chain links TRBV18 with TRBJ2-5; D may be TRBD2 (5 bases). In germline, CDR1 is KGHSH, CDR2 LQKENI. There are 16 residues in the CDR3. V was cut by 1 base and J by 4 bases, with 16 bases left in between. This CDR3 is CASSPQSGFDGETQYF. CDR3 nucleotides: TGTGCCAGCTCACCACAGTCGGGGTTTGATGGAGAGACCCAGTACTTC.

In this sample, this clonotype turned up a few times. V and J are TRBV14 and TRBJ1-2; tentative D call: TRBD1 (5 bases). V was pared by 4 bases and J by 5 bases, with 14 bases between. Per the germline V gene, CDR1 is SGHDN and CDR2 is FVKESK. CDR3 length equals 14 residues. The DNA of the CDR3 is TGTGCCAGCAGCCGATCGGACAATTCGTATGGCTACACCTTC. Amino acid sequence: CASSRSDNSYGYTF.

The rearrangement joins TRBV11-3 to TRBJ1-4, with D uncertain. Trimming cost V 7 bases and J 0 bases, with 9 bases left between them. Germline CDR1 reads SGHNT; CDR2 reads YENEEA. The CDR3 length is 14 residues. The CDR3 spells CASIDFATNEKLFF. The CDR3, as DNA: TGTGCCAGCATCGATTTTGCAACTAATGAAAAACTGTTTTTT.

This clonotype came up many times. V usage is TRBV3-1 and J usage is TRBJ2-3; either TRBD1 or TRBD2 may fit D (5 bases each). Trimming shortened V by 0 bases and J by 0 bases, and 10 bases separated the two germline ends. This CDR3 comprises 16 residues. Germline V gene sequence: CDR1 LGHDT, CDR2 YNNKEL (reference sequence). The CDR3 spells CASSQDLGTSTDTQYF. The CDR3 nucleotides read TGTGCCAGCAGCCAAGATTTGGGGACGAGCACAGATACGCAGTATTTT.

The chain uses TRBV6-2 or TRBV6-3 and TRBJ1-5; TRBD1 is a possible D gene (5 bases). The V and J ends lost 3 bases and 6 bases respectively, with 12 bases between them. The CDR3 is 14 amino acids. Germline-derived CDR1 and CDR2 are MNHEY and SVGEGT. CDR3 sequence: CASSYLRGTQPQHF. The CDR3 DNA reads TGTGCCAGCAGTTATCTACGGGGGACTCAGCCCCAGCATTTT.

The CDR3 nucleotides read TGCAGTGCCTCAAGCGCGGAGGGAACCTCCTACAATGAGCAGTTCTTC. As protein: CSASSAEGTSYNEQFF. The V and J genes are TRBV20-1 and TRBJ2-1, with TRBD2 as a possible D gene (6 bases). V lost 6 bases and J 0 bases, leaving 18 bases between the germline ends. The CDR3 loop spans 16 amino acids. CDR1 DFQATT and CDR2 SNEGSKA come from the germline V gene (reference sequence).

This clonotype was counted at least ten times. The chain recombines TRBV7-2 with TRBJ2-7; tentatively, D is TRBD2 (6 bases). Between the trimmed V and J ends, which lost 2 bases and 2 bases, there was a span of 16 bases. CDR3 length: 16 residues. The germline V gene has CDR1 SGHTA and CDR2 FQGNSA. The CDR3 DNA sequence: TGTGCCAGCAGCTTAAGTGGTGCGGGGAAAACCTACGAGCAGTACTTC. Translating it yields CASSLSGAGKTYEQYF.

The rearrangement links TRBV30 to TRBJ1-5; D is undetermined. The CDR3 has 11 residues. Trimming cost V 3 bases and J 9 bases, with 9 bases left between them. CDR1 is GTSNPN and CDR2 is SVGIG in the germline V gene (reference sequence). The CDR3 region has the DNA TGTGCCTGGAGCGCCTTAGGGCCCCAGCATTTT. This translates into CAWSALGPQHF.

This chain uses TRBV27 with TRBJ1-1; D remains unclear. Germline CDR1 reads MNHEY; CDR2 reads SMNVEV (reference sequence). This CDR3 has 15 residues. V lost 5 bases to trimming and J lost 6 bases, with 19 bases between them. DNA of the CDR3: TGTGCCAGCAGTCCGGCACTGGCAGGAAGTGCTGAAGCTTTCTTT. Its translation is CASSPALAGSAEAFF.

This clonotype showed up just a few times. The V and J genes are TRBV12-3 or TRBV12-4 and TRBJ1-1; D is perhaps TRBD1 (6 bases). V was trimmed by 7 bases and J by 2 bases, leaving 14 bases between them. This CDR3 comprises 14 residues. This chain's CDR3 is CASIQGHTNTEAFF. In DNA form, the CDR3 reads TGTGCCAGCATCCAGGGACATACAAACACTGAAGCTTTCTTT.